This TCR beta chain was captured by sequencing in a study of T-cell memory formation after mild COVID-19. For the study at large: TCR clusters largely stayed donor specific. Study results and limitations: Clones shrinking between day 15 and 85 showed a balanced CD4/CD8 split, and those that grew later tilted toward CD4+. Second-wave clones that peaked on day 37 lacked confirmed SARS-CoV-2 specificity. The appearance of some responding clones in pre-infection memory suggested that cross-reactive memory joined.

This CDR3 spans 14 amino acids. Germline CDR1 and CDR2: MGHRA and YSYEKL. V was shortened by 3 bases and J by 6 bases, with 13 bases between the two germline ends. MiXCR, run by TCRdb on the 5' RACE reads, gives a single entry per CDR3 protein. Among nearly 350,000 distinct CDR3 sequences listed, 13% were seen once. Only a few counts were recorded for this clonotype. Antigen specificity is unknown. The specimen was PBMCs or a T cell subset sorted from them (not recorded which). This receptor was identified in a man aged 18 to 29 who had mild COVID-19 (a few samples of this study predate the infection). Cell type and time point are not known. The chain employs TRBV4-1 and TRBJ2-3; D possibly corresponds to TRBD2 (6 bases). The CDR3 sequence: CASSHPLGTDTQYF. The CDR3 nucleotides read TGCGCCAGCAGCCACCCCCTAGGGACTGATACGCAGTATTTT.